The present TCR beta chain was sequenced within a study of cytomegalovirus exposure and HLA in healthy donors. General observations from the study: Cytomegalovirus association was assigned to over 150 TCR beta chains.

This clone has just a few counts. Its antigen is not identified. The CDR3 length is 11 residues. CDR1 is DFQATT and CDR2 is SNEGSKA in the germline V gene (reference sequence). The ends were cut back, 1 base at V and 10 bases at J, with 10 bases in the middle. Measured with immunoSEQ multiplex PCR; TCRdb has only the in-frame clones, and not every one. The table lists more than 110,000 clones, 88% of them singletons, with approximately 8.5% in the top ten. This chain links TRBV20-1 with TRBJ1-1, with D uncertain. The sample taken for sequencing was PBMCs. This clonotype originated in a woman aged 18-29 years in good health and CMV-seropositive. CDR3 amino acids: CSARVIGPAFF. For the CDR3, the DNA is TGCAGTGCTAGAGTTATCGGTCCAGCTTTCTTT.